What follows are 18 T cell receptor beta chains derived from one specimen sequenced in a study of blood T cell repertoires in COVID-19. The repertoire was sequenced with immunoSEQ multiplex PCR; TCRdb's copy has only in-frame clones and lacks some. Of roughly 380,000 clones detected, approximately 84% appear once; the ten largest clones hold approximately 3%. Input material: PBMCs or T cells enriched from blood (not recorded which). All receptors derive from a woman in her thirties who had recovered from COVID-19.

The J gene is TRBJ1-2, the V gene TRBV30, with unresolved D. Per germline, CDR1 GTSNPN and CDR2 SVGIG (reference sequence). This CDR3 is 12 amino acids long. The ends were cut back, 3 bases at V and 8 bases at J, with 13 bases in the middle. The CDR3 coding sequence is TGTGCCTGGAGAGCCGGGGTGGGGGGCTACACCTTC. As protein: CAWRAGVGGYTF.

The chain combines TRBV7-2 with TRBJ2-7; 9 nucleotides agree with TRBD2. Germline CDR1 SGHTA, CDR2 FQGNSA. The CDR3 is 15 residues long. V lost 1 base to trimming and J lost 3 bases; unmatched junction nucleotides: 4. CDR3 amino acids: CASSLVAGVVYEQYF. The CDR3, as DNA: TGTGCCAGCAGCTTAGTAGCGGGAGTGGTCTACGAGCAGTACTTC.

This clone was counted a single time. J is TRBJ2-7 and V is TRBV10-3; 7 positions agree with TRBD2. Per the germline V gene, CDR1 is ENHRY and CDR2 is SYGVKD. V lost 0 bases to trimming and J lost 3 bases; unmatched junction nucleotides: 5. This CDR3 is 15 amino acids long. The CDR3 sequence is CAISESREWSYEQYF. The CDR3 region has the DNA TGTGCCATCAGTGAGTCGCGGGAGTGGAGCTACGAGCAGTACTTC.

The chain carries TRBV27 and TRBJ2-7; D is ambiguous. Between the trimmed V and J ends, which lost 5 bases and 2 bases, there was a span of 16 bases. Germline V gene lookup returns CDR1 MNHEY and CDR2 SMNVEV (reference sequence). The CDR3 has 15 residues. CDR3 sequence (DNA): TGTGCCAGCAGTCCCCTAGATCGATTAACCTACGAGCAGTACTTC. Translated, it gives CASSPLDRLTYEQYF.

In the case of this clone: Germline is not matched at one junction end, which may reflect a read error. V and J are TRBV14 and TRBJ2-1, with 10 bases aligning to TRBD2. Germline CDR1 SGHDN, CDR2 FVKESK. This CDR3 has 16 amino acids. For the CDR3, the DNA is TGTGCCAGCAGTCAAGGGGCAGCGGGAGGGTTTCATGAGCAGTTCTTC. Its translation is CASSQGAAGGFHEQFF. Supplemented by reference TRBV14 and TRBJ2-1, the full variable domain reads EAGVTQFPSHSVIEKGQTVTLRCDPISGHDNLYWYRRVMGKEIKFLLHFVKESKQDESGMPNNRFLAERTGGTYSTLKVQPAELEDSGVYFCASSQGAAGGFHEQFFGPGTRLTVL.

The chain uses TRBV30 and TRBJ1-6; 7 nucleotides line up with TRBD1. The trim removed 3 bases at V and 5 bases at J, leaving 1 base unmatched. The germline gives CDR1 GTSNPN, CDR2 SVGIG (reference sequence). CDR3 length equals 13 residues. The chain's CDR3 is CAWRDRNNSPLHF. CDR3 DNA sequence: TGTGCCTGGAGGGACAGGAATAATTCACCCCTCCACTTT.

The rearrangement joins TRBV15 to TRBJ1-2; D might be TRBD1 (5 bases). CDR3 size: 16 residues. V was clipped by 0 bases and J by 4 bases, with 15 bases between them. Germline V lookup: CDR1 LNHNV, CDR2 YYDKDF (reference sequence). The CDR3 nucleotides read TGTGCCACCAGCAGAGATCGACCCAACCAGGGCTATGGCTACACCTTC. This sequence encodes CATSRDRPNQGYGYTF.

The rearrangement joins TRBV7-3 to TRBJ2-3; D is unclear. V lost 2 bases to trimming and J lost 0 bases, with 6 bases between them. Germline V CDR1 and CDR2: SGHTA, FQGTGA. The CDR3 loop spans 14 amino acids. The CDR3 spells CASSLDGSTDTQYF. The CDR3 DNA sequence: TGTGCCAGCAGCTTAGACGGGAGCACAGATACGCAGTATTTT.

In its sample, this clone was seen a few times. This sequence joins TRBV28 and TRBJ2-6, with TRBD1 matching over 7 bases. The CDR3 runs to 17 residues. The germline V gene encodes CDR1 MDHEN and CDR2 SYDVKM. V dropped 5 bases and J dropped 0; count of bases not matched to a gene: 7. The CDR3 region is CASSPRTGYSGANVLTF. Here the CDR3 DNA reads TGTGCCAGCAGTCCCCGGACAGGTTACTCTGGGGCCAACGTCCTGACTTTC.

CDR3 in amino acids: CASSRGAVPTDTQYF. The CDR3 nucleotides read TGTGCCAGCAGCAGGGGTGCGGTGCCCACAGATACGCAGTATTTT. The chain carries TRBV5-8 and TRBJ2-3; tentative D call: TRBD1 (5 bases). Trimming removed 4 bases from V and 2 bases from J, with 14 bases in between. CDR1 and CDR2 (germline): SGHTS, YDEGEE. This CDR3 region has 15 residues.

The V and J genes are TRBV6-6 and TRBJ2-1; possible D gene TRBD2, 5 bases. Between the trimmed V and J ends, which lost 10 bases and 7 bases, there was a span of 14 bases. The CDR3 extends over 12 amino acids. CDR1 is MNHNY and CDR2 is SVGAGI in the germline V gene (reference sequence). The CDR3 region has the DNA TGTGCCACCCTCGCGGGCCGGAATGAGCAGTTCTTC. Its protein product is CATLAGRNEQFF.

The gene calls are TRBV14 and TRBJ2-7, with TRBD1 matching 8 bases. The V segment lost 1 base and the J segment 1 base; nucleotides outside the gene matches: 9. The CDR3 length is 17 residues. CDR1 and CDR2 (germline): SGHDN, FVKESK. The CDR3, as DNA: TGTGCCAGCAGCCAAGCCCGCGACAGGGGACCATCCTACGAGCAGTACTTC. Amino acids: CASSQARDRGPSYEQYF.

V is TRBV5-1 and J is TRBJ2-3, with TRBD2 matching over 10 bases. The germline CDR1 and CDR2 sequences are SGHRS and YFSETQ. This CDR3 is 15 amino acids long. With 0 bases clipped from V and 4 bases from J, the junction kept 2 bases outside the gene matches. CDR3 protein: CASSLVGTSADTQYF. The CDR3 coding sequence is TGCGCCAGCAGCTTGGTTGGGACTAGCGCAGATACGCAGTATTTT. The whole variable domain, filled in from reference TRBV5-1 and TRBJ2-3, reads KAGVTQTPRYLIKTRGQQVTLSCSPISGHRSVSWYQQTPGQGLQFLFEYFSETQRNKGNFPGRFSGRQFSNSRSEMNVSTLELGDSALYLCASSLVGTSADTQYFGPGTRLTVL.

The J gene is TRBJ1-6, the V gene TRBV4-1; D remains unclear. Germline V gene data show CDR1 as MGHRA and CDR2 as YSYEKL. This CDR3 region has 12 residues. The germline V and J ends were trimmed by 3 bases and 8 bases, with 5 bases remaining between them. In nucleotides, the CDR3 is TGCGCCAGCAGCCATCCGGATTCACCCCTCCACTTT. Protein sequence: CASSHPDSPLHF.

V and J are TRBV3-1 (or the pseudogene TRBV3-2) and TRBJ2-2, with 7 bases lining up with TRBD1. CDR3 length equals 16 residues. J gave up 5 bases and V 2 bases, and 8 bases lay outside the gene matches. CDR1 is LGHDT, CDR2 YNNKEL, per germline (reference sequence). The CDR3 DNA follows: TGTGCCAGCAGCCAACGCTACAGGGGTGGAACCGGGGAGCTGTTTTTT. Translated, it gives CASSQRYRGGTGELFF.

The chain joins TRBV10-3 to TRBJ1-4; TRBD1 matches at 7 bases. In germline, CDR1 is ENHRY, CDR2 SYGVKD. There are 14 residues in the CDR3. Trimming removed 10 bases from V and 2 bases from J; junction bases left unmatched: 7. This CDR3 is CASRQGRTNEKLFF. The CDR3 bases are TGTGCCAGCCGACAGGGACGGACTAATGAAAAACTGTTTTTT.

This chain uses TRBV23-1 with TRBJ1-1; 7 nucleotides match TRBD1. TRBV23-1 is treated as an ORF (open reading frame) with a function not yet certain. Trimming took 6 bases from V and 6 from J; bases not matched to a gene: 10. This CDR3 has 14 residues. The CDR3 bases are TGCGCCAGCAGGGAGGAGGGACAGAGGCCTGAAGCTTTCTTT. It specifies CASREEGQRPEAFF.

The rearrangement links TRBV5-1 to TRBJ2-7, with 7 bases matching TRBD2. The V and J ends lost 1 base and 3 bases, in that order; junction bases with no gene match: 4. This CDR3 region has 14 residues. Germline V gives CDR1 SGHRS, CDR2 YFSETQ. CDR3 residues: CASSLITGGYEQYF. The CDR3 DNA follows: TGCGCCAGCAGCTTGATAACGGGGGGCTACGAGCAGTACTTC. The whole variable domain, remainder taken from reference TRBV5-1 and TRBJ2-7, is KAGVTQTPRYLIKTRGQQVTLSCSPISGHRSVSWYQQTPGQGLQFLFEYFSETQRNKGNFPGRFSGRQFSNSRSEMNVSTLELGDSALYLCASSLITGGYEQYFGPGTRLTVT.